The following is a T cell receptor beta chain sequence with its context. The sample belongs to a study of blood T cell repertoires in COVID-19. About the study: Samples of COVID-19 (acute and convalescent) were obtained from the United States, Italy and Spain. Nucleic acid was either cDNA or gDNA, and it came from T cells, B-cell-depleted T cells, or PBMCs.

The cohort comprised adults aged roughly 18 to 100 years residing in 20 to 30 US areas. Resolution of symptoms, clearance, or two negative PCRs was present in recovered Cohort 3 donors. Profiling relied on immunoSEQ multiplex PCR, and the TCRdb table lists in-frame clones only, not all of them. The sample gives 200,000 to 300,000 clones, about 89% of which show up once; 4.1% is in the top ten. The V end was cut by 1 base, the J end by 5 bases, with 8 bases between. Germline CDR1 SGHTA, CDR2 FQGNSA. CDR3 size: 13 residues. Input material: PBMCs or T cells enriched from blood (not recorded which). This sequence was found in a woman aged 25-40 years who had recovered from COVID-19. The V gene is TRBV7-2, the J gene TRBJ1-1; D ambiguous. The CDR3 sequence: CASSLVPGTEAFF. CDR3 sequence (DNA): TGTGCCAGCAGCTTAGTTCCGGGAACTGAAGCTTTCTTT.